This T cell receptor beta chain emerged from a study of T cells in Graves' hyperthyroidism and ophthalmopathy (dated by TCRdb to the late 2010s). Background for the entire study: Peripheral blood was collected at initial diagnosis, before any treatment. To identify distinguishing TCR V-J signatures, a discovery cohort of around 98 patients was used, comprising 43 with Graves' ophthalmopathy and approximately 57 with stable Graves' hyperthyroidism. Prospective prediction of ophthalmopathy was tested in an independent validation cohort of 18 to 20 hyperthyroidism patients and 17 patients who later progressed to ophthalmopathy. For training and testing, the 100 or so patients in the discovery cohort were randomly divided in a 7:3 ratio. In about 6 Graves' hyperthyroidism patients, the study also compared T-cell repertoires from thyroid tissue with T-cell repertoires from blood. Once sampling was done, hyperthyroidism patients were given methimazole at a starting dose of 30 mg daily, whereas ophthalmopathy patients were given high-dose intravenous methylprednisolone. The paper reports TCR Vbeta CDR3 sequencing of approximately 140 peripheral blood samples: around 41 ophthalmopathy, under 80 hyperthyroidism and approximately 17 progressor patients.

The TCR beta CDR3 regions were amplified from RNA transcripts. For the first round of RT-PCR on the TCR CDR3, the HTBI primer set was used together with the Qiagen OneStep RT-PCR kit. A second multiplex PCR round built the libraries, followed by size selection and purification. Paired-end sequencing of the libraries was performed with 100 bp reads on an Illumina HiSeq2000. The authors' analysis ran thus. SOAPnuke was used to process the raw data, removing reads that contained adapters or uncalled bases, had a mean Phred below 15, or lacked an exact match to the constant primer or identifier. High-quality paired reads were merged using COPE v1.2.5, and each unique nucleotide sequence was defined as a clonotype. MiTCR v1.1 was used to align the clonotypes against IMGT TRBV, TRBD and TRBJ reference segments. The analysis included only V-J combinations with a frequency above 0.0001, which together covered about 99% of the repertoires. The TCS score was defined as F50 (clonal expansion) divided by E x V (chaos), with BLOSUM62-based TCRdist calculated between CDR3 peptides within each V-J. Welch's t-statistics and random forest reduced fewer than 600 V-J features to fewer than 15, which were used in a naive Bayes classifier (R e1071). Using fastp at Q25 and MiXCR, TCRdb reprocessed the public reads and kept productive beta chains. Each CDR3 protein gets just one entry, which takes the most common genes and DNA from the rows behind it. The V and J calls, along with clone size, are taken from TCRdb and not from the paper's own processing. A total of some 760,000 distinct CDR3 sequences appear in this sample, approximately 14% of them only once. The top ten constitute about a tenth of the sample.

What the research found in general, with its limitations: In validation, the model predicted progression to ophthalmopathy with roughly 66% sensitivity and approximately 78% specificity, a median of 6.5 months before onset. Ophthalmopathy was separated from stable hyperthyroidism by a 13 V-J signature model, with approximately 86% sensitivity and about 81% specificity obtained in cross-validation and 80%/75% obtained in testing. Blood samples also contained most of the expanded thyroid clonotypes (frequency above 0.001), which suggests that blood repertoires may reflect thyroid immune responses. Sample size was not statistically predetermined, and investigators were not blinded to group allocation.

A patient counted as having stable Graves' hyperthyroidism if no progression to ophthalmopathy occurred over 18 months of follow-up. Hyperthyroidism patients were newly diagnosed, had a disease duration of under 2 months, and were aged 18 to 65 years. Patients with uncontrolled infections, other autoimmune diseases, pregnancy or lactation were excluded. Diagnoses were established on the basis of clinical symptoms, serum thyroxine and TRAb, thyroid ultrasound, and orbital computed tomography. PBMCs were isolated from more than 9 ml of fresh peripheral blood by Ficoll-Paque density gradient centrifugation. Total RNA was extracted using Trizol reagent, and RNA quality was assessed on an Agilent 2100 Bioanalyzer. CDR1 and CDR2 (SGHRS, YFSETQ) derive from the germline V gene. V was cut back by 5 bases and J by 2 bases, leaving a gap of 14 bases between them. The CDR3 measures 15 amino acids from cysteine to phenylalanine. Left in the record is the CDR3 DNA by itself, 45 bases read in frame from the first base.

In the case of this clonotype: What antigen it recognizes has not been identified. Base qualities were left out, and no much larger clone turns up one base away.

This sequence originates from a woman in her late teens or twenties with Graves' hyperthyroidism. The source material was blood. The chain is made from TRBV5-1 and TRBJ2-4; tentative D gene TRBD1, with 5 bases matching. The CDR3 region: CASSRLQGSKNIQYF. The sequenced DNA is TGCGCCAGCAGTCGCCTGCAGGGTTCCAAAAACATTCAGTACTTC. With all but the CDR3 taken from the reference TRBV5-1 and TRBJ2-4 genes, the full variable domain is: KAGVTQTPRYLIKTRGQQVTLSCSPISGHRSVSWYQQTPGQGLQFLFEYFSETQRNKGNFPGRFSGRQFSNSRSEMNVSTLELGDSALYLCASSRLQGSKNIQYFGAGTRLSVL.